A single sample is the source of the 23 T cell receptor beta chains below, sequenced in a study of CD8 T cells in ankylosing spondylitis (dated 2017 in TCRdb). Library method: 5' RACE. The sequencing machine was an Illumina HiSeq 2500. TCRdb handled the public reads itself, with Q25 trimming in fastp and clone calling in MiXCR, and kept productive beta chains. Records with the same CDR3 protein are collapsed into one entry carrying the most frequent genes and DNA. Here the sample has under 55,000 distinct CDR3 sequences; roughly 7.3% occur a single time. The ten largest clones capture roughly 8.1% of the sample. Sequencing was performed on blood, either unsorted or a sorted T cell fraction (not recorded which). These receptors all come from a female donor with ankylosing spondylitis or in good health (not recorded which).

This clonotype was seen at least ten times. The gene calls are TRBV2 and TRBJ1-5; D not resolved. Deletions cut 8 bases from V and 7 bases from J, with 15 bases between. Per the germline V gene, CDR1 is SNHLY and CDR2 is FYNNEI. The CDR3 length is 13 residues. Here the CDR3 DNA reads TGTGCCAGCTCCGGTGACTCACGCCAGCCCCAGCATTTT. This gives the protein CASSGDSRQPQHF.

This clonotype has just a few counts. V is TRBV10-3 and J is TRBJ2-5; 10 bases map to TRBD1. Germline V gene data show CDR1 as ENHRY and CDR2 as SYGVKD. Losses at the gene ends were 6 bases for V and 5 bases for J; bases not matched to a gene: 9. This CDR3 contains 15 residues. For the CDR3, the DNA is TGTGCCATCAGCCGGGACAGGGGAGCACAGGAGACCCAGTACTTC. Protein: CAISRDRGAQETQYF.

This clonotype came up many times. The chain links TRBV5-1 to TRBJ2-1; no definite D call. Germline V gives CDR1 SGHRS, CDR2 YFSETQ. The CDR3 loop spans 12 amino acids. V gave up 2 bases and J gave up 10 bases, with 10 bases separating them. CDR3 protein: CASSFEVGEQFF. CDR3 nucleotide sequence: TGCGCCAGCAGCTTCGAGGTTGGGGAGCAGTTCTTC.

This clonotype came up many times. The chain combines TRBV2 with TRBJ1-2; D not certain. The CDR3 extends over 13 amino acids. Germline V CDR1 and CDR2: SNHLY, FYNNEI. Between the trimmed V and J ends, which lost 3 bases and 6 bases, there was a span of 11 bases. The CDR3: CASSESAYDGYTF. The CDR3 DNA is TGTGCCAGCAGTGAGTCAGCGTATGATGGCTACACCTTC. Variable domain in full (rest from reference TRBV2 and TRBJ1-2): EPEVTQTPSHQVTQMGQEVILRCVPISNHLYFYWYRQILGQKVEFLVSFYNNEISEKSEIFDDQFSVERPDGSNFTLKIRSTKLEDSAMYFCASSESAYDGYTFGSGTRLTVV.

This clonotype has at least ten counts. The V call is TRBV5-1, the J call TRBJ1-6, with a possible D match to TRBD1 (5 bases). The CDR3 length is 15 residues. Germline-derived CDR1 and CDR2 are SGHRS and YFSETQ. The V end was cut by 4 bases, the J end by 0 bases, with 8 bases between. CDR3 DNA: TGCGCCAGCAGCGGGACGAGCTCCTATAATTCACCCCTCCACTTT. This codes for CASSGTSSYNSPLHF.

This clonotype showed up many times. V gene TRBV29-1 combines with J gene TRBJ1-1; a possible D gene is TRBD1 (5 bases). The length of the CDR3 is 13 residues. Germline values: CDR1 SQVTM, CDR2 ANQGSEA. V lost 5 bases to trimming and J lost 7 bases, with 17 bases between them. CDR3 loop: CSVHARGGGEAFF. Written as DNA, the CDR3 is TGCAGCGTTCACGCCCGGGGGGGAGGTGAAGCTTTCTTT.

About this clonotype itself: Compared with germline, one end of the junction differs, possibly owing to a read error. The V call is TRBV7-2, the J call TRBJ2-7; no firm D call. CDR3 size: 11 residues. From germline, CDR1 is SGHTA and CDR2 FQGNSA. The CDR3 region has the DNA TGTGCCAGCAGCCACAACGTCGAGCTGTACTTC. It encodes CASSHNVELYF.

This clonotype was detected ten times or more. V and J are TRBV6-2 or TRBV6-3 and TRBJ1-1; 7 bases are a match to TRBD1. CDR1 and CDR2 (germline): MNHEY, SVGEGT. The CDR3 length is 12 residues. The ends lost 6 bases at V and 4 bases at J; junction bases unmatched: 2. CDR3 amino acids: CASSDRVTEAFF. In DNA, the CDR3 is TGTGCCAGCAGCGACAGGGTCACTGAAGCTTTCTTT.

This clonotype has ten or more counts. The CDR3 region is CAWTTGRGNQPQHF. The CDR3 region has the DNA TGTGCCTGGACGACAGGGCGAGGGAATCAGCCCCAGCATTTT. This chain joins TRBV30 and TRBJ1-5; 7 bases map to TRBD1. Germline values: CDR1 GTSNPN, CDR2 SVGIG (reference sequence). Losses at the gene ends were 4 bases for V and 4 bases for J; bases not matched to a gene: 7. This CDR3 contains 14 residues.

The chain has TRBV19 and TRBJ2-1; 12 bases match TRBD2. Losses at the gene ends were 5 bases for V and 15 bases for J; bases not matched to a gene: 14. Per germline, CDR1 LNHDA and CDR2 SQIVND (reference sequence). The CDR3 is made up of 15 amino acids. CDR3 sequence reads: CASSLRTSGAQPGFF. In nucleotides, the CDR3 is TGTGCCAGTAGTTTGCGGACTAGCGGGGCCCAACCGGGGTTCTTC.

The table lists this clonotype with many counts. The chain couples TRBV29-1 to TRBJ1-5, with TRBD1 matching over 7 bases. Germline CDR1 is SQVTM and CDR2 is ANQGSEA. V lost 6 bases and J lost 4; bases outside the gene matches: 6. The CDR3 covers 13 residues. The CDR3 bases are TGCAGCGTCCAGACAGGGCTAAATCAGCCCCAGCATTTT. Translating gives CSVQTGLNQPQHF.

This clonotype was detected only a few times. CDR3 in amino acids: CASIPRDGAFF. CDR3 DNA sequence: TGTGCCAGCATTCCAAGAGACGGAGCTTTCTTT. The rearrangement uses TRBV28 and TRBJ1-1, with D unclear. The CDR3 totals 11 residues. Trimming shortened V by 7 bases and J by 10 bases, and 13 bases separated the two germline ends. Germline V gene lookup returns CDR1 MDHEN and CDR2 SYDVKM.

This clonotype was seen repeatedly, ten times or more. The chain combines TRBV6-6 with TRBJ1-2; D gene ambiguous. Trimming cost V 11 bases and J 3 bases, with 7 bases left between them. CDR3 size: 10 residues. The germline V gene encodes CDR1 MNHNY and CDR2 SVGAGI (reference sequence). This chain's CDR3 is CAVNDYGYTF. The CDR3 DNA reads TGTGCCGTAAATGACTATGGCTACACCTTC.

This clonotype was counted at least ten times. The chain is built from TRBV5-1 and TRBJ2-2, with 8 bases aligning to TRBD1. Germline loops: CDR1 SGHRS, CDR2 YFSETQ. V was pared by 3 bases and J by 1 base, with 2 bases of the junction left unmatched. This CDR3 spans 15 amino acids. The CDR3 sequence is CASSSTGGNTGELFF. The CDR3, as DNA: TGCGCCAGCAGCTCCACAGGGGGGAACACCGGGGAGCTGTTTTTT.

In its sample, this clonotype was seen many times. V usage is TRBV18 and J usage is TRBJ1-1; maybe TRBD1 (5 bases). Germline V gene sequence: CDR1 KGHSH, CDR2 LQKENI. This CDR3 has 13 residues. The germline V and J ends were trimmed by 4 bases and 1 base, with 7 bases remaining between them. The CDR3 region has the DNA TGTGCCAGCTCACAGGGGAGGAACACTGAAGCTTTCTTT. Translated, it gives CASSQGRNTEAFF.

The V and J genes are TRBV18 and TRBJ2-2; D assignment may be TRBD1 or TRBD2 (5 bases each). The CDR3 totals 17 residues. With 3 bases removed from V and 3 bases from J, the gap between germline ends came to 17 bases. Germline CDR1 and CDR2: KGHSH and LQKENI. The CDR3: CASSPIEGPMDTGELFF. CDR3 coding DNA: TGTGCCAGCTCACCCATCGAGGGGCCAATGGACACCGGGGAGCTGTTTTTT.

This clonotype showed up many times. The chain is built from TRBV28 and TRBJ2-7; no clear D gene. Trimming removed 7 bases at V and 3 bases at J, with 10 bases between. The CDR3 consists of 12 residues. The germline CDR1 and CDR2 sequences are MDHEN and SYDVKM. The DNA for the CDR3 is TGTGCCAGCACCAGTGTGGGCTACGAGCAGTACGTC. The encoded protein is CASTSVGYEQYV.

This clonotype was recorded many times. V is TRBV20-1 and J is TRBJ1-2, with TRBD1 as a possible D gene (5 bases). The CDR3 spans 17 residues. CDR1 is DFQATT and CDR2 is SNEGSKA in the germline V gene (reference sequence). V gave up 0 bases and J gave up 1 base, with 18 bases separating them. CDR3: CSARDPGRERHNYGYTF. CDR3 bases: TGCAGTGCTAGAGATCCGGGCAGGGAGCGACATAACTATGGCTACACCTTC.

This clonotype has just a few counts. V is TRBV5-1 and J is TRBJ2-2; 9 nucleotides align to TRBD2. Germline values: CDR1 SGHRS, CDR2 YFSETQ. The CDR3 runs to 15 residues. J lost 4 bases, V lost 4 bases, and 5 bases had no gene match. CDR3 region: CASSLETSGTGELFF. The CDR3 DNA reads TGCGCCAGCAGCCTGGAGACTAGCGGCACCGGGGAGCTGTTTTTT.

The chain uses TRBV3-1 and TRBJ2-1; D not certain. This CDR3 has 18 amino acids. CDR1 and CDR2 from the germline V gene are LGHDT and YNNKEL (reference sequence). V was trimmed by 1 base and J by 2 bases, leaving 18 bases between them. The CDR3 DNA is TGTGCCAGCAGCCAAGTGGTCCCTCCGACACGGGCCTACAATGAGCAGTTCTTC. Protein product: CASSQVVPPTRAYNEQFF.

This clonotype came up many times. This rearrangement joins TRBV28 to TRBJ2-1; TRBD2 matches at 7 bases. CDR3 length: 15 amino acids. In germline, CDR1 is MDHEN, CDR2 SYDVKM. The trim removed 10 bases at V and 5 bases at J, leaving 14 bases unmatched. The CDR3 protein is CATSLGLTSHNEQFF. The CDR3 nucleotides read TGTGCCACCTCTTTGGGACTAACATCACACAATGAGCAGTTCTTC.

This clonotype was found many times. DNA for the CDR3: TGTGCCAGCAGCCCCCCGGGACAGGGAAGTGCAAAACTGTTTTTT. Translated: CASSPPGQGSAKLFF. The genes are TRBV3-1 and TRBJ1-4; 9 bases agree with TRBD1. The CDR3 covers 15 residues. CDR1 and CDR2 from the germline V gene are LGHDT and YNNKEL (reference sequence). V shed 4 bases, J shed 10 bases, and the junction held 10 bases outside the gene matches.

This clonotype has at least ten counts. The J gene is TRBJ1-2, the V gene TRBV6-2 or TRBV6-3; a possible D gene is TRBD1 (5 bases). This CDR3 is 12 amino acids long. Germline loops: CDR1 MNHEY, CDR2 SVGEGT. V lost 0 bases to trimming and J lost 12 bases, with 11 bases between them. In nucleotides, the CDR3 is TGTGCCAGCAGTTACTCGAAACAGGCCCACACCTTC. Its translation is CASSYSKQAHTF.